This T cell receptor (beta chain) was recovered during a study of long-term antiretroviral therapy in people with HIV. The CDR3 contains 11 residues. Germline V lookup: CDR1 KGHSH, CDR2 LQKENI. V lost 4 bases and J lost 5, with 5 bases in between. Sequencing used immunoSEQ v3.0 at survey level. TCRdb keeps only in-frame clones here, not all; method: immunoSEQ multiplex PCR. The data hold about 20,000 clones, with more than 80% observed a single time. This clonotype was obtained from a woman aged 40 to 50 with HIV. Sequenced material: unsorted PBMCs, taken 0.2 years after starting antiretroviral therapy. The V call is TRBV18, the J call TRBJ2-5; D not resolved. The CDR3, as DNA: TGTGCCAGCTCACAGGCGGAGACCCAGTACTTC. This translates into CASSQAETQYF. Full variable domain (missing parts from reference TRBV18 and TRBJ2-5): NAGVMQNPRHLVRRRGQEARLRCSPMKGHSHVYWYRQLPEEGLKFMVYLQKENIIDESGMPKERFSAEFPKEGPSILRIQQVVRGDSAAYFCASSQAETQYFGPGTRLLVL.